The 11 T cell receptor beta chains below were found in one sample sequenced in a study of CD8+CD57+ T cells in acquired aplastic anemia. The study profiled TCR beta VDJ and CDR3 using genomic DNA as template. TCRdb reprocessed the reads via MiXCR and lists one record per CDR3 protein. The sample lists some 410,000 distinct CDR3 sequences, around 68% occurring once. Source material: sorted CD4+, CD8+, or CD8+CD57+ T cells (not recorded which) from PBMCs. Receptors were obtained from a human donor in good health, serving as a control.

The V gene is TRBV7-2, the J gene TRBJ2-1; D ambiguous. The CDR3 sequence is 16 residues long. The V end lost 1 base, the J end lost 13 bases, and 23 bases lay between the germline ends. Germline CDR1 reads SGHTA; CDR2 reads FQGNSA. CDR3 nucleotide sequence: TGTGCCAGCAGCTTAGTTTACAGTTACGAGCAGTACTTCCAGTTCTTC. It translates to CASSLVYSYEQYFQFF.

J is TRBJ2-7 and V is TRBV5-1; D gene unclear. Deletions cut 0 bases from V and 11 bases from J, with 12 bases between. The CDR3 is 12 residues long. Germline V CDR1 and CDR2: SGHRS, YFSETQ. The CDR3 protein is CASSLDIYNEYF. The CDR3 DNA follows: TGCGCCAGCAGCTTGGACATTTACAATGAGTACTTC.

This chain uses TRBV3-1 with TRBJ2-3; possible D gene TRBD1, 6 bases. V dropped 6 bases and J dropped 3 bases, with 16 bases sitting between them. The length of the CDR3 is 15 residues. The V gene's germline CDR1 is LGHDT and CDR2 YNNKEL (reference sequence). In DNA form, the CDR3 reads TGTGCCAGCAGAGGAACCGGGACACGTACAGATACGCAGTATTTT. Amino acid sequence: CASRGTGTRTDTQYF.

About this clonotype itself: An end of the junction differs from the germline gene, which may be a read error. The chain employs TRBV19 and TRBJ2-3, with no clear D. Germline V gene lookup returns CDR1 LNHDA and CDR2 SQIVND (reference sequence). CDR3 size: 13 residues. CDR3 amino acids: CASSRQPADKQYF. The CDR3 coding sequence is TGTGCCAGCAGCCGACAACCCGCTGATAAGCAGTATTTT.

This sequence joins TRBV7-2 and TRBJ2-3; 7 bases map to TRBD1. Germline loops: CDR1 SGHTA, CDR2 FQGNSA. The CDR3 length is 15 residues. V shed 3 bases, J shed 9 bases, and the junction held 12 bases outside the gene matches. For the CDR3, the DNA is TGTGCCAGCAGCTTGACAGGGCAAAAGACCCAGACGCAGTATTTT. This gives the protein CASSLTGQKTQTQYF.

This clonotype was seen a few times. This chain uses TRBV2 with TRBJ1-6, with TRBD1 identical over 9 bases. Looked up from germline, CDR1 is SNHLY and CDR2 is FYNNEI. This CDR3 is built from 15 residues. Trimming cost V 6 bases and J 9 bases; bases outside gene matches: 9. The DNA for the CDR3 is TGTGCCAGCAGAGTATGCCGGGACAGGGCTTCACCCCTCCACTTT. Protein: CASRVCRDRASPLHF.

J is TRBJ2-7 and V is TRBV19; 9 bases agree with TRBD1. The J segment lost 2 bases and the V segment lost 5 bases, leaving 10 bases of the junction unmatched. CDR1 LNHDA and CDR2 SQIVND come from the germline V gene (reference sequence). The CDR3 sequence is 16 residues long. The CDR3 sequence: CASSVRTGGEAYEQYF. CDR3 bases: TGTGCCAGTAGTGTTCGTACAGGGGGCGAGGCCTACGAGCAGTACTTC.

This clonotype occurred many times. The chain recombines TRBV9 with TRBJ2-7; 11 nucleotides align to TRBD2. J gave up 7 bases and V 5 bases, and 17 bases lay outside the gene matches. Germline lookup yields CDR1 SGDLS and CDR2 YYNGEE. CDR3 length: 17 residues. The CDR3 loop is CASSSSGRTSGSGEQYF. The CDR3 bases are TGTGCCAGCAGTTCAAGCGGCAGGACTAGCGGGTCGGGGGAGCAGTACTTC.

The chain recombines TRBV10-3 with TRBJ2-1; D not certain. Deletions cut 3 bases from V and 4 bases from J, with 4 bases between. This CDR3 region has 12 residues. CDR1 is ENHRY, CDR2 SYGVKD, per germline. CDR3 bases: TGTGCCATCAGTGAACAATACAATGAGCAGTTCTTC. Translated: CAISEQYNEQFF.

This clonotype was detected only once. No DNA is shown, since the ends of the CDR3 on it are uncertain; the CDR3 is the one TCRdb lists. The chain joins TRBV2 to TRBJ1-6; the table names TRBD1, a call not compared with the DNA. The CDR3 contains 17 residues when both ends are counted. The germline V gene encodes CDR1 SNHLY and CDR2 FYNNEI. CDR3 residues: CASTSPPGQGYTFGFGF.

This chain connects TRBV9 to TRBJ2-2, with D unclear. The V end lost 4 bases, the J end lost 2 bases, and 15 bases lay between the germline ends. The CDR3 consists of 16 residues. Germline V CDR1 and CDR2: SGDLS, YYNGEE. DNA of the CDR3: TGTGCCAGCAGCTTTTTCCGGCAGAGAAACACCGGGGAGCTGTTTTTT. Its translation is CASSFFRQRNTGELFF. Full variable domain (outside the CDR3, taken from reference TRBV9 and TRBJ2-2): DSGVTQTPKHLITATGQRVTLRCSPRSGDLSVYWYQQSLDQGLQFLIQYYNGEERAKGNILERFSAQQFPDLHSELNLSSLELGDSALYFCASSFFRQRNTGELFFGEGSRLTVL.